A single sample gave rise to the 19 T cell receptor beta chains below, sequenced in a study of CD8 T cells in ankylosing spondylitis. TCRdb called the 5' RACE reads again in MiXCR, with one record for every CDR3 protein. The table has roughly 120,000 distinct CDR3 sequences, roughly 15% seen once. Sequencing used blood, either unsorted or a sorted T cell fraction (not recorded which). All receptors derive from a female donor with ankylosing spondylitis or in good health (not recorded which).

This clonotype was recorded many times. The CDR3 here is CASSQDLILYEQYF. CDR3 DNA sequence: TGTGCCAGCAGCCAAGACCTCATCCTCTACGAGCAGTACTTC. The chain joins TRBV4-2 to TRBJ2-7; D gene unclear. Germline CDR1 reads LGHNA; CDR2 reads YNFKEQ. This CDR3 has 14 amino acids. The germline V and J ends were trimmed by 0 bases and 3 bases, with 9 bases remaining between them.

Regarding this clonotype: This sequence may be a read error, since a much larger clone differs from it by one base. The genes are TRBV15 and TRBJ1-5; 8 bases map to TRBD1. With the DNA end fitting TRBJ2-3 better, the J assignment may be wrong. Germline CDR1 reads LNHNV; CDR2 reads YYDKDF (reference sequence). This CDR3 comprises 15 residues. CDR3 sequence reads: CATSSDRDRSQPQYF. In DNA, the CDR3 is TGTGCCACCAGCTCGGACAGGGATAGGAGTCAGCCCCAGTATTTT.

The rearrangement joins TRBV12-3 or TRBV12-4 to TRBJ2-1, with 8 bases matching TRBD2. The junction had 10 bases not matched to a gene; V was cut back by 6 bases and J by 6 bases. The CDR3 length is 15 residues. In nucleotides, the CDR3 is TGTGCCAGCAGCCCCCCAGGACTAGCATCCAATGAGCAGTTCTTC. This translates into CASSPPGLASNEQFF.

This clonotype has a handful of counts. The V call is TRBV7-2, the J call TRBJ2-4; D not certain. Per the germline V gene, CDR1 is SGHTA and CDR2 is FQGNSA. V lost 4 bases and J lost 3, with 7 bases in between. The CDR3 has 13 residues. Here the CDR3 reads CASSYYDKNIQYF. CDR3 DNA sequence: TGTGCCAGCAGCTATTACGACAAAAACATTCAGTACTTC.

In DNA, the CDR3 is TGTGCCAGCAGCGTAGCTATGACGGGGCCAGCCTACGAGCAGTACTTC. It is translated as CASSVAMTGPAYEQYF. V is TRBV9 and J is TRBJ2-7, with D perhaps TRBD1 or TRBD2 (5 bases each). CDR3 length: 16 residues. V dropped 0 bases and J dropped 2 bases, with 15 bases sitting between them. Per germline, CDR1 SGDLS and CDR2 YYNGEE.

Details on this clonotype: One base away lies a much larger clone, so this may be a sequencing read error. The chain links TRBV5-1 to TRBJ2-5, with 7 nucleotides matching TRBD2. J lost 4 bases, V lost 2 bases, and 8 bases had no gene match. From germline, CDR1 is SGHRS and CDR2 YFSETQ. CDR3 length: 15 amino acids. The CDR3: CASSFGLVNPETQYF. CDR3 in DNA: TGCGCCAGCAGCTTCGGACTAGTGAATCCAGAGACCCAGTACTTC.

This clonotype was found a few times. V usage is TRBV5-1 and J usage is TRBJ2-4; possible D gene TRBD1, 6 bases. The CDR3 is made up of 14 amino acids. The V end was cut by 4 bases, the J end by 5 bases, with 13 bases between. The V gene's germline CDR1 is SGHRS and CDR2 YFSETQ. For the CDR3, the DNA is TGCGCCAGCAGCACACAGGGACCTGAAAACATTCAGTACTTC. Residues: CASSTQGPENIQYF.

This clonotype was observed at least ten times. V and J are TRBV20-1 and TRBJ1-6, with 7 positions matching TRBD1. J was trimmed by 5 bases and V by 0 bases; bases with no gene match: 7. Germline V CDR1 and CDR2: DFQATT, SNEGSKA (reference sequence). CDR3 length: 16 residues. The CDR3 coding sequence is TGCAGTGCTAGAGACGACAGGGAGGGGGATAATTCACCCCTCCACTTT. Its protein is CSARDDREGDNSPLHF.

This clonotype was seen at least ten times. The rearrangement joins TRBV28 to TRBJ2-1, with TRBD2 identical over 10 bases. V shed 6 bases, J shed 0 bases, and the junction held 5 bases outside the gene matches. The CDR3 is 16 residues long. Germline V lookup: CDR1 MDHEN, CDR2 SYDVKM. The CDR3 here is CASRALAGSSYNEQFF. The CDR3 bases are TGTGCCAGCAGGGCACTAGCGGGGAGCTCCTACAATGAGCAGTTCTTC. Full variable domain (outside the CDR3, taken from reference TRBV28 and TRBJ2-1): DVKVTQSSRYLVKRTGEKVFLECVQDMDHENMFWYRQDPGLGLRLIYFSYDVKMKEKGDIPEGYSVSREKKERFSLILESASTNQTSMYLCASRALAGSSYNEQFFGPGTRLTVL.

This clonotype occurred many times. CDR3 protein: CASSLDPAPEQYF. CDR3 DNA sequence: TGCGCCAGCAGCTTGGATCCGGCTCCCGAGCAGTACTTC. The chain recombines TRBV5-1 with TRBJ2-7; no clear D gene. This CDR3 spans 13 amino acids. Germline V gives CDR1 SGHRS, CDR2 YFSETQ. With 0 bases removed from V and 6 bases from J, the gap between germline ends came to 10 bases.

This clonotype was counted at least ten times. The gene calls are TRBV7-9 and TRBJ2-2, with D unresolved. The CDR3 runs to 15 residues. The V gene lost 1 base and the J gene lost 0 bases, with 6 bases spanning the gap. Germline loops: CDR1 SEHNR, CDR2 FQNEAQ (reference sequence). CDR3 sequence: CASSLGQPNTGELFF. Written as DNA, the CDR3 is TGTGCCAGCAGCTTAGGACAACCGAACACCGGGGAGCTGTTTTTT.

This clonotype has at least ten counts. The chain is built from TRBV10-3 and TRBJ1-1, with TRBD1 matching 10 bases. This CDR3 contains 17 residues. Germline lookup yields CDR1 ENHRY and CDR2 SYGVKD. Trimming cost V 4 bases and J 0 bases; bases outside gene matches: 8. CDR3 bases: TGTGCCATCAGTGGCCCACGGACAGGGGGAGTGAACACTGAAGCTTTCTTT. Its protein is CAISGPRTGGVNTEAFF.

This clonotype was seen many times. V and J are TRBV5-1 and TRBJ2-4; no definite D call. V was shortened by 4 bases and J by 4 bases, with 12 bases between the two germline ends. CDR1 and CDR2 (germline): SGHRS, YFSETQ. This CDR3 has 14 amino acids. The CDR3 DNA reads TGCGCCAGCAGCCCGATGGACGAGAAAAACATTCAGTACTTC. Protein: CASSPMDEKNIQYF.

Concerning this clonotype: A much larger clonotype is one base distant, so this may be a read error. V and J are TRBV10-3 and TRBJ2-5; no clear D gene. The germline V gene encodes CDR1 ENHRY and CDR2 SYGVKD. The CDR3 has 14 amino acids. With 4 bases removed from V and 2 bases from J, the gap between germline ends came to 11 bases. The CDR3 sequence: CAISVDSVQETQYF. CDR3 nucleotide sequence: TGTGCCATCAGTGTGGATTCGGTTCAAGAGACCCAGTACTTC.

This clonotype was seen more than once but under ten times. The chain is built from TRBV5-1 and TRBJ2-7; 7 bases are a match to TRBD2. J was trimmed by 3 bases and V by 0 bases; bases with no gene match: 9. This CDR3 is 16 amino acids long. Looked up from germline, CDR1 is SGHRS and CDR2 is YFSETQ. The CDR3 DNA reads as TGCGCCAGCAGCTTGGATCTAGCGGTCCCATTCTACGAGCAGTACTTC. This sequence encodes CASSLDLAVPFYEQYF.

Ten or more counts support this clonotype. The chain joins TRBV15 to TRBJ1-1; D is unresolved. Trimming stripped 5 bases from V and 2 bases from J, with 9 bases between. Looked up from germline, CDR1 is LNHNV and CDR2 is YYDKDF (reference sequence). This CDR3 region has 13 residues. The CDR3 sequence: CATSGTVNTEAFF. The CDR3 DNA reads TGTGCCACCAGCGGTACGGTAAACACTGAAGCTTTCTTT.

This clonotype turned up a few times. DNA for the CDR3: TGTGCCAGCAGCCCCCTCGGGCACCGCGGATACAATGAGCAGTTCTTC. Translated, it gives CASSPLGHRGYNEQFF. This chain uses TRBV13 with TRBJ2-1; D is unresolved. V was shortened by 5 bases and J by 4 bases, with 18 bases between the two germline ends. Germline V gives CDR1 PRHDT, CDR2 FYEKMQ (reference sequence). The CDR3 is 16 amino acids.

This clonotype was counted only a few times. The CDR3 protein is CSARLAGVTDTQYF. The CDR3 DNA sequence: TGCAGTGCTAGGCTAGCGGGAGTAACAGATACGCAGTATTTT. The rearrangement links TRBV20-1 to TRBJ2-3, with 10 bases that match TRBD2. After removal of 3 bases from V and 3 bases from J, the junction contained 3 bases not matched to a gene. CDR3 length: 14 residues. The germline gives CDR1 DFQATT, CDR2 SNEGSKA (reference sequence).

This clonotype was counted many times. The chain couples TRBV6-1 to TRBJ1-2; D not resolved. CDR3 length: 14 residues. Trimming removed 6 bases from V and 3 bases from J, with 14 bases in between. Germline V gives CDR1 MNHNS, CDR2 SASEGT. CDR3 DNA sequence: TGTGCCAGCAGCCCCGACGGGAGGGACTATGGCTACACCTTC. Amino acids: CASSPDGRDYGYTF.